Shown below are 19 T cell receptor beta chains from a single sample sequenced in a study of shared clonotypes between healthy human individuals. Profiling relied on immunoSEQ multiplex PCR, and the TCRdb table lists in-frame clones only, not all of them. The table lists over a million clones, roughly 80% of them singletons, with about 1.5% in the top ten. The sample taken for sequencing was memory CD4+ T cells sorted from blood. Subset here: CD45RA-negative fraction. The receptors originated from a man younger than 35 in good health.

The V and J genes are TRBV5-1 and TRBJ2-2; the match to TRBD1 covers 7 bases. The germline V gene has CDR1 SGHRS and CDR2 YFSETQ. After removal of 5 bases from V and 7 bases from J, the junction contained 11 bases not matched to a gene. The CDR3 spans 15 residues. CDR3 sequence: CASSLRTGGNGELFF. CDR3 bases: TGCGCCAGCAGTTTGAGGACAGGAGGAAACGGGGAGCTGTTTTTT.

The rearrangement links TRBV27 to TRBJ2-7; the D call may be TRBD1 or TRBD2 (5 bases each). Germline lookup yields CDR1 MNHEY and CDR2 SMNVEV (reference sequence). This CDR3 has 16 residues. V lost 6 bases to trimming and J lost 2 bases, with 20 bases between them. This CDR3 reads CASRVYPGPGTYEQYF. The CDR3, as DNA: TGTGCCAGCAGGGTTTATCCGGGGCCAGGGACCTACGAGCAGTACTTC.

The J gene is TRBJ2-3, the V gene TRBV9; 8 nucleotides line up with TRBD1. Per germline, CDR1 SGDLS and CDR2 YYNGEE. The CDR3 extends over 16 amino acids. V lost 1 base to trimming and J lost 4 bases; unmatched junction nucleotides: 8. The CDR3 coding sequence is TGTGCCAGCAGCGTACGACCTCGGACAGGGTCAGATACGCAGTATTTT. This gives the protein CASSVRPRTGSDTQYF.

The CDR3 reads CASTVGGGGYEQYF. The CDR3 region has the DNA TGTGCCAGCACTGTGGGGGGGGGCGGCTACGAGCAGTACTTC. The gene calls are TRBV5-4 and TRBJ2-7; D may be TRBD2 (7 bases). The CDR3 consists of 14 residues. Germline V gene lookup returns CDR1 SGHNT and CDR2 YYREEE (reference sequence). Trimming removed 6 bases at V and 3 bases at J, with 16 bases between.

This clone appeared a single time. The chain is built from TRBV10-3 and TRBJ2-3; possible D gene TRBD1, 6 bases. Trimming took off 7 bases at V and 1 base at J, with 18 bases between the two ends. CDR1 is ENHRY, CDR2 SYGVKD, per germline. The CDR3 contains 16 residues. The CDR3: CAINQDKSGGTDTQYF. Here the CDR3 DNA reads TGTGCCATCAACCAAGACAAGTCAGGGGGCACAGATACGCAGTATTTT.

For the CDR3, the DNA is TGCGCCAGCAGCTTGGACAGGGCCACTAACTATGGCTACACCTTC. It is translated as CASSLDRATNYGYTF. This sequence joins TRBV5-1 and TRBJ1-2; D is perhaps TRBD1 (6 bases). The CDR3 has 15 residues. Deletions cut 0 bases from V and 0 bases from J, with 9 bases between. Germline values: CDR1 SGHRS, CDR2 YFSETQ.

In this sample, this clone turned up many times. This sample includes further DNA sequences coding for the same CDR3. The chain is built from TRBV18 and TRBJ1-1, with D uncertain. Germline V gene lookup returns CDR1 KGHSH and CDR2 LQKENI. V was pared by 2 bases and J by 0 bases, with 4 bases between. The CDR3 is made up of 13 amino acids. The CDR3 bases are TGTGCCAGCTCACCAGGGATGAACACTGAAGCTTTCTTT. This gives the protein CASSPGMNTEAFF.

There are a few counts of this clone. The V call is TRBV18, the J call TRBJ1-6; 9 bases fit TRBD1. The germline V gene has CDR1 KGHSH and CDR2 LQKENI. The CDR3 length is 15 residues. J was trimmed by 7 bases and V by 2 bases; bases with no gene match: 3. CDR3 amino acids: CASSPNRGQNSPLHF. The CDR3 nucleotides are TGTGCCAGCTCACCAAACAGGGGGCAGAATTCACCCCTCCACTTT.

This rearrangement joins TRBV10-3 to TRBJ2-2, with 11 bases identical to TRBD2. Losses at the gene ends were 6 bases for V and 7 bases for J; bases not matched to a gene: 13. The CDR3 consists of 17 residues. Germline V gene data show CDR1 as ENHRY and CDR2 as SYGVKD. CDR3 sequence reads: CAIRRSSASGRIGELFF. The CDR3 nucleotides read TGTGCCATCAGAAGATCGTCGGCTAGCGGGAGGATCGGGGAGCTGTTTTTT.

This clone was seen a few times. The genes are TRBV28 and TRBJ1-1; 9 positions agree with TRBD1. The germline gives CDR1 MDHEN, CDR2 SYDVKM. Trimming at V came to 4 bases and at J to 11 bases, leaving 2 bases not matched to a gene. CDR3 size: 11 residues. The CDR3 nucleotides read TGTGCCAGCAGTTACAGGGGGCTTGCTTTCTTT. This gives the protein CASSYRGLAFF.

This sequence joins TRBV18 and TRBJ2-6, with 9 bases identical to TRBD1. Unmatched junction bases numbered 10, after V lost 1 base and J lost 0 bases. CDR3 length equals 20 residues. Germline V CDR1 and CDR2: KGHSH, LQKENI. The CDR3 loop reads CASSPLPGTGPLSGANVLTF. CDR3 nucleotides: TGTGCCAGCTCACCACTACCCGGGACAGGGCCCCTCTCTGGGGCCAACGTCCTGACTTTC.

This chain connects TRBV5-6 to TRBJ2-5, with D maybe TRBD2 (6 bases). Trimming left V 4 bases short and J 3 bases short, with 16 bases between. Per the germline V gene, CDR1 is SGHDT and CDR2 is YYEEEE. CDR3 size: 15 residues. The CDR3 nucleotides are TGTGCCAGCAGCGCCTTTCTATGGGGGGAAGAGACCCAGTACTTC. Protein product: CASSAFLWGEETQYF.

J is TRBJ1-4 and V is TRBV7-9; 8 bases are shared with TRBD1. This CDR3 contains 19 residues. The junction had 15 bases not matched to a gene; V was cut back by 4 bases and J by 2 bases. Per the germline V gene, CDR1 is SEHNR and CDR2 is FQNEAQ (reference sequence). The CDR3 nucleotides read TGTGCCAGCAGCTATCCCGGGACAGGCGCCAGGGGGACTAATGAAAAACTGTTTTTT. This sequence encodes CASSYPGTGARGTNEKLFF.

As regards this clone: This specimen includes other DNA sequences encoding the same CDR3. The chain carries TRBV11-2 and TRBJ2-2, with D maybe TRBD1 (6 bases). There are 14 residues in the CDR3. V gave up 4 bases and J gave up 1 base, with 7 bases separating them. Germline CDR1 and CDR2: SGHAT and FQNNGV. CDR3 coding DNA: TGTGCCAGCAGCTCCAGGGGGAACACCGGGGAGCTGTTTTTT. Translated, it gives CASSSRGNTGELFF.

J is TRBJ2-6 and V is TRBV7-3, with 9 bases that match TRBD1. The CDR3 runs 17 residues. The J segment lost 0 bases and the V segment lost 5 bases, leaving 5 bases of the junction unmatched. CDR1 SGHTA and CDR2 FQGTGA come from the germline V gene. CDR3 residues: CASSPGTGFSGANVLTF. The CDR3 bases are TGTGCCAGCAGCCCCGGGACAGGGTTCTCTGGGGCCAACGTCCTGACTTTC.

The chain links TRBV15 to TRBJ2-1; D is perhaps TRBD2 (5 bases). CDR3 length equals 13 residues. V shed 1 base and J shed 8 bases, with 9 bases lying between them. Germline V gene lookup returns CDR1 LNHNV and CDR2 YYDKDF (reference sequence). CDR3 loop: CATSRGSRDEQFF. The CDR3 DNA reads TGTGCCACCAGCAGAGGGTCGAGGGATGAGCAGTTCTTC.

The chain carries TRBV27 and TRBJ2-7; D ambiguous. Germline loops: CDR1 MNHEY, CDR2 SMNVEV (reference sequence). This CDR3 has 14 residues. V was cut by 3 bases and J by 0 bases, with 9 bases left in between. In DNA form, the CDR3 reads TGTGCCAGCAGTTTCAGCGCGTTCTCCTACGAGCAGTACTTC. Amino acids: CASSFSAFSYEQYF.

This sequence joins TRBV10-3 and TRBJ2-7; tentatively, D is TRBD1 or TRBD2 (5 bases each). The V gene's germline CDR1 is ENHRY and CDR2 SYGVKD. The V gene lost 0 bases and the J gene lost 0 bases, with 12 bases spanning the gap. The CDR3 loop spans 16 amino acids. CDR3: CAISESGSGSSYEQYF. In DNA form, the CDR3 reads TGTGCCATCAGTGAGTCTGGGTCAGGGAGCTCCTACGAGCAGTACTTC.

This chain joins TRBV10-2 and TRBJ2-3, with 10 bases fitting TRBD2. With V trimmed by 3 bases and J by 3 bases, 3 bases remained unmatched. The germline CDR1 and CDR2 sequences are WSHSY and SAAADI. The CDR3 is 15 residues long. The CDR3 DNA sequence: TGCGCCAGCAGTGAAAGCGGGGGGGCGACAGATACGCAGTATTTT. Translating gives CASSESGGATDTQYF.